What follows are 19 T cell receptor beta chains derived from one specimen sequenced in a study of beta chain features in type 1 diabetes. What these receptors recognize is not known. Sequencing targeted expressed TCRB transcripts, as all isolated RNA had been reverse transcribed. Only in-frame clones appear in the TCRdb table, and some are missing; sequencing was by immunoSEQ multiplex PCR. The data contain more than 550,000 clones, over 11% of them seen just once; the ten biggest clones take up approximately 0.043%. Study conclusions and caveats: Significant though moderate, a shortening of TCRB CDR3s appeared in all four CD4+ subsets of Type 1 diabetes patients.

The sequenced sample consisted of naive CD4+ T cells from blood. All receptors derive from a man aged 18 to 30 with type 1 diabetes.

The rearrangement joins TRBV27 to TRBJ1-5; D remains ambiguous. V was trimmed by 6 bases and J by 3 bases, leaving 12 bases between them. Per the germline V gene, CDR1 is MNHEY and CDR2 is SMNVEV (reference sequence). The CDR3 length is 14 residues. CDR3: CASSTFRDNQPQHF. DNA for the CDR3: TGTGCCAGCAGCACGTTTAGGGACAATCAGCCCCAGCATTTT.

This clone was found a few times. The chain joins TRBV7-9 to TRBJ1-2; a possible D gene is TRBD1 (6 bases). Germline V gene sequence: CDR1 SEHNR, CDR2 FQNEAQ (reference sequence). This CDR3 is 14 amino acids long. V lost 5 bases, J lost 8 bases, and 18 bases lay in between. CDR3 sequence reads: CASSQPFRDTGYTF. The CDR3 coding sequence is TGTGCCAGCAGCCAACCGTTCCGGGACACCGGCTACACCTTC. Looking up the rest from reference TRBV7-9 and TRBJ1-2 gives the full variable domain: DTGVSQNPRHKITKRGQNVTFRCDPISEHNRLYWYRQTLGQGPEFLTYFQNEAQLEKSRLLSDRFSAERPKGSFSTLEIQRTEQGDSAMYLCASSQPFRDTGYTFGSGTRLTVV.

J is TRBJ2-5 and V is TRBV5-6; either TRBD1 or TRBD2 may supply D (6 bases each). The germline CDR1 and CDR2 sequences are SGHDT and YYEEEE. V was pared by 4 bases and J by 2 bases, with 18 bases between. The CDR3 runs 16 residues. The CDR3 loop is CASSASSERGQETQYF. CDR3 bases: TGTGCCAGCAGCGCGTCTAGCGAGAGGGGGCAAGAGACCCAGTACTTC.

This clone was observed a handful of times. This rearrangement joins TRBV18 to TRBJ1-1; D call uncertain. CDR1 KGHSH and CDR2 LQKENI come from the germline V gene. The CDR3 spans 14 residues. V was cut by 3 bases and J by 1 base, with 9 bases left in between. CDR3 coding DNA: TGTGCCAGCTCACCTCAACAACAGAACACTGAAGCTTTCTTT. It yields the protein CASSPQQQNTEAFF.

This clone showed up just a few times. The chain carries TRBV30 and TRBJ1-5; the D gene is possibly TRBD1 (5 bases). Trimming took off 5 bases at V and 2 bases at J, with 16 bases between the two ends. Germline V gene data show CDR1 as GTSNPN and CDR2 as SVGIG (reference sequence). The CDR3 extends over 15 amino acids. The CDR3 spells CAWDGRRGGNQPQHF. As DNA, the CDR3 is TGTGCCTGGGACGGACGGCGGGGCGGCAATCAGCCCCAGCATTTT.

The chain uses TRBV29-1 and TRBJ2-3; D possibly corresponds to TRBD2 (6 bases). The CDR3 has 13 amino acids. The V gene's germline CDR1 is SQVTM and CDR2 ANQGSEA. V lost 2 bases and J 5 bases, leaving 11 bases between the germline ends. CDR3 region: CSVERRGQDTQYF. In nucleotides, the CDR3 is TGCAGCGTTGAACGGCGGGGCCAAGATACGCAGTATTTT.

This clone was seen a handful of times. This chain links TRBV7-2 with TRBJ2-5, with 8 bases aligning to TRBD2. This CDR3 is built from 15 residues. J lost 5 bases, V lost 4 bases, and 9 bases had no gene match. Per germline, CDR1 SGHTA and CDR2 FQGNSA. The CDR3 nucleotides read TGTGCCAGCAGCTCGTCAGCGGGGGTGAGGGAGACCCAGTACTTC. It codes for CASSSSAGVRETQYF.

The chain joins TRBV5-1 to TRBJ2-5, with D tentatively TRBD2 (7 bases). Germline-derived CDR1 and CDR2 are SGHRS and YFSETQ. There are 14 residues in the CDR3. V lost 3 bases, J lost 5 bases, and 14 bases lay in between. The CDR3 region has the DNA TGCGCCAGCAGCTCCGGGGGGCTTCTGGAGACCCAGTACTTC. This codes for CASSSGGLLETQYF.

This clone was found a few times. The gene calls are TRBV9 and TRBJ2-3; tentatively, D is TRBD2 (5 bases). This CDR3 is built from 15 residues. CDR1 is SGDLS, CDR2 YYNGEE, per germline. V lost 1 base, J lost 2 bases, and 11 bases lay in between. CDR3 DNA sequence: TGTGCCAGCAGCGTAACCAGAGCGGACACAGATACGCAGTATTTT. Translation: CASSVTRADTDTQYF.

Only a few counts were recorded for this clone. The rearrangement joins TRBV28 to TRBJ1-5, with D uncertain. The CDR3 consists of 15 residues. Between the trimmed V and J ends, which lost 2 bases and 0 bases, there was a span of 8 bases. CDR1 and CDR2 (germline): MDHEN, SYDVKM. In DNA, the CDR3 is TGTGCCAGCAGTTTAGTCAGACATAGCAATCAGCCCCAGCATTTT. The encoded protein is CASSLVRHSNQPQHF.

This clone came up a few times. The CDR3 coding sequence is TGTGCCAGCAGTGGACAAAACTACGAGCAGTACTTC. Amino acid sequence: CASSGQNYEQYF. The rearrangement uses TRBV2 and TRBJ2-7; D is undetermined. The CDR3 contains 12 residues. In germline, CDR1 is SNHLY, CDR2 FYNNEI. Trimming shortened V by 4 bases and J by 3 bases, and 7 bases separated the two germline ends.

In its sample, this clone was seen a few times. This chain links TRBV19 with TRBJ2-3; tentatively, D is TRBD2 (6 bases). The CDR3 is 13 residues long. V was cut by 6 bases and J by 6 bases, with 13 bases left in between. Germline CDR1 and CDR2: LNHDA and SQIVND (reference sequence). CDR3 in amino acids: CASREGRFDTQYF. The DNA of the CDR3 is TGTGCCAGTAGGGAGGGGCGATTTGATACGCAGTATTTT.

This clone was recorded once. The chain combines TRBV19 with TRBJ2-5, with 14 bases aligning to TRBD2. The J call may not be correct, given that the DNA end is closer to TRBJ2-7. The length of the CDR3 is 17 residues. Germline lookup yields CDR1 LNHDA and CDR2 SQIVND (reference sequence). CDR3 loop: CASSMGLAGELSYEQYF. The CDR3 region has the DNA TGTGCCAGTAGTATGGGACTAGCGGGAGAGCTATCCTACGAGCAGTACTTC.

Only a few counts were recorded for this clone. The rearrangement uses TRBV27 and TRBJ2-5; a possible D gene is TRBD2 (5 bases). Trimming pared 2 bases from V and 5 bases from J, leaving 15 bases between. Germline-derived CDR1 and CDR2 are MNHEY and SMNVEV (reference sequence). This CDR3 is 15 amino acids long. The CDR3 loop reads CASSLGLEPGETQYF. The CDR3 bases are TGTGCCAGCAGTTTAGGGCTGGAGCCGGGGGAGACCCAGTACTTC.

This clone was recorded a few times. V usage is TRBV9 and J usage is TRBJ1-1; D gene ambiguous. Per the germline V gene, CDR1 is SGDLS and CDR2 is YYNGEE. The CDR3 loop spans 14 amino acids. Trimming took off 0 bases at V and 3 bases at J, with 9 bases between the two ends. The CDR3 reads CASSVAQVYTEAFF. DNA of the CDR3: TGTGCCAGCAGCGTAGCTCAGGTATACACTGAAGCTTTCTTT.

This clone occurred a few times. The chain combines TRBV19 with TRBJ1-1; 8 bases match TRBD1. The CDR3 spans 18 residues. CDR1 and CDR2 (germline): LNHDA, SQIVND (reference sequence). The ends lost 4 bases at V and 1 base at J; junction bases unmatched: 14. CDR3 coding DNA: TGTGCCAGTAGTAGTACAAAATGGACAGGGATATGGAACACTGAAGCTTTCTTT. It yields the protein CASSSTKWTGIWNTEAFF.

This clone was observed a handful of times. The genes are TRBV29-1 and TRBJ2-6, with D hard to call. This CDR3 has 14 residues. V was pared by 4 bases and J by 0 bases, with 7 bases between. CDR1 is SQVTM, CDR2 ANQGSEA, per germline. The CDR3 sequence is CSVVSLSGANVLTF. CDR3 DNA: TGCAGCGTTGTGTCTCTCTCTGGGGCCAACGTCCTGACTTTC.

The chain links TRBV9 to TRBJ1-1; D gene unclear. Germline assignment: CDR1 SGDLS and CDR2 YYNGEE. The CDR3 is 17 residues long. V shed 0 bases and J shed 0 bases, with 15 bases lying between them. The CDR3 nucleotides read TGTGCCAGCAGCGTAGGAGGTTCCCGGTTATTGAACACTGAAGCTTTCTTT. It is translated as CASSVGGSRLLNTEAFF.

The J gene is TRBJ2-2, the V gene TRBV29-1; tentatively, D is TRBD1 or TRBD2 (5 bases each). The V and J ends lost 5 bases and 1 base respectively, with 11 bases between them. The CDR3 is 14 amino acids. CDR1 is SQVTM and CDR2 is ANQGSEA in the germline V gene. The CDR3 here is CSVLRDLNTGELFF. As DNA, the CDR3 is TGCAGCGTTCTAAGGGACCTGAACACCGGGGAGCTGTTTTTT.